The text below deals with one T cell receptor beta chain. The source of the sample is a study of blood T cell repertoires in COVID-19. Turning to the study itself: Italy, Spain and the United States were the sources of the convalescent and acute COVID-19 samples. PBMCs, B-cell-depleted T cells, or T cells provided the cDNA or gDNA that made up the material.

In the source study's methods: Counts of nucleated cells, estimated from reference gene primer amplification, were obtained. Some clones are missing from TCRdb's copy, which holds only in-frame ones; the method was immunoSEQ multiplex PCR. D and trimming were read from the DNA, whereas the V and J calls and clone size are those reported in that table. In the table there are 85,000 to 100,000 clones, 86% of which are singletons. The TCR was taken from a woman aged 60 to 75 in a cohort sampled during active or convalescent COVID-19. Specimen: peripheral blood.

The CDR3 region is CASSFSGQNTGELFF. As DNA, the CDR3 is TGTGCCAGCAGTTTTTCAGGGCAGAACACCGGGGAGCTGTTTTTT. This rearrangement joins TRBV28 to TRBJ2-2; D may be TRBD1 (5 bases). In germline, CDR1 is MDHEN, CDR2 SYDVKM. The CDR3 runs 15 residues. Trimming pared 3 bases from V and 1 base from J, leaving 9 bases between.